The entry that follows covers one TCR beta chain sequence. Its antigen is unknown. CDR3 length: 13 residues. V was cut by 4 bases and J by 4 bases, with 9 bases left in between. Germline V gene data show CDR1 as MNHNS and CDR2 as SASEGT. The data originate from a study of T cells in tuberculosis. Overall study findings and caveats: Smaller distances to GMM-specific TCRs suggested their expansion in active tuberculosis.

Here immunoSEQ multiplex PCR was the method, and the copy in TCRdb shows in-frame clones only, minus some. Found here are tens of thousands of clones, 85% to 95% of them singletons; the top ten hold about a sixth. V is TRBV6-1 and J is TRBJ2-3; D may be TRBD1 (5 bases). The specimen was PBMCs. The receptor's source is a donor aged 10-29 years with latent tuberculosis or without tuberculosis infection. Some clones in this sample may be carry-over from other donors' samples. The CDR3 is CASSVGHADTQYF. The CDR3 DNA is TGTGCCAGCAGTGTCGGACACGCAGATACGCAGTATTTT.